Listed below are T cell receptor beta chains from one sample, sequenced in a study of neurological immune-mediated disorders. TCRdb fed the 5' RACE reads into MiXCR, producing one record per CDR3 protein. The sample contains approximately 53,000 distinct CDR3 sequences, more than 8% of which appear only once. The source material was PBMCs. Source of these receptors: a woman between 35 and 50 years old in good health. The CDR3 runs from the conserved cysteine through the conserved F or W. Fields, in order: CDR3 length, V gene, CDR3 protein.

>16|TRBV5-6
CASSLDWGLGANVLTF
>14|TRBV20-1
CSAGGQGGSYGYTF
>14|TRBV10-3
CAIRDWGANTEAFF
>14|TRBV5-1
CASSLVGQNTEAFF
>14|TRBV7-2
CASSPLDTRYGYTF
>19|TRBV20-1
CSARGRLGLAGGRKDEQYF
>14|TRBV5-1
CASDQGAGGTEAFF
>16|TRBV6-2/TRBV6-3
CASSWDTQKGYNEQFF
>14|TRBV10-3
CAISGFSGRDEQYF
>13|TRBV10-3
CAIRSRDNQPQHF
>16|TRBV4-3
CASSRGTSGGTDTQYF
>17|TRBV5-1
CASTRIPGTVGDGELFF
>16|TRBV28
CASGLRGQVSRNTIYF
>11|TRBV12-3/TRBV12-4
CASSLSGELFF
>14|TRBV14
CASSFQGLSDTQYF
>12|TRBV10-3
CAISATDTEAFF
>16|TRBV7-2
CASSLVPGPTNEKLFF
>13|TRBV6-5
CASRQGPFYEQYF
>15|TRBV7-2
CASSLDFGSPYEQYF
>20|TRBV7-8
CASSFRRVVSGGSGANVLTF
>15|TRBV4-3
CASSQVSGSYNEQFF
>15|TRBV12-3/TRBV12-4
CASAPRDPGSDTQYF
>15|TRBV7-6
CASSLEDRGNTEAFF
>12|TRBV29-1
CSVDLGRGEAFF
>13|TRBV20-1
CSATSGGYNEQFF
>14|TRBV6-5
CASSITGDTGEMFF
>16|TRBV7-2
CASSSGVEQLTDTQYF
>12|TRBV4-3
CASSERGSPLHF
>15|TRBV5-1
CASSLEREPSTEAFF
>14|TRBV12-3/TRBV12-4
CASSVGGTNEKLFF
>14|TRBV20-1
CSARGTDMNTEAFF
>17|TRBV7-3
CASSLLGSASGANVLTF
>15|TRBV5-1
CASSLWGQTTDTQYF
>13|TRBV20-1
CSARDRQGDGYTF
>15|TRBV12-3/TRBV12-4
CASSLTGQGAYEQYF
>18|TRBV9
CASSTRRTSEDYGYEQYF
>15|TRBV20-1
CSASVGGLARETQYF